One sample yielded the 22 T cell receptor beta chains listed below, sequenced in a study of T cell repertoires in cytomegalovirus infection (dated by TCRdb to about 2019). Instrument used: Illumina HiSeq 1500. TCRdb itself trimmed the public reads at Q25 with fastp, ran MiXCR and retained productive beta chains. Every distinct CDR3 protein forms one entry, paired with its most common genes and DNA. This sample lists about 770,000 distinct CDR3 sequences; about 29% were detected once. The top ten constitute around 12% of the sample. The treatment or condition label on this specimen signifies: in vitro stimulation with specific CMV peptide epitopes to enrich CMV-specific T cells. These receptors' targets are unknown. Sample: cultured CD8+ T cells from PBMCs, taken from culture after CMV antigen stimulation. Receptors originate from a human donor in good health (CMV status not recorded). Some clones in this sample may be carry-over from other donors' samples.

This clonotype was seen only a few times. The chain combines TRBV6-6 with TRBJ2-5, with D perhaps TRBD2 (6 bases). CDR1 MNHNY and CDR2 SVGAGI come from the germline V gene (reference sequence). V shed 2 bases and J shed 4 bases, with 11 bases lying between them. The CDR3 extends over 14 amino acids. CDR3 residues: CASSYPEEGETQYF. The CDR3 DNA is TGTGCCAGCAGTTACCCCGAGGAGGGAGAGACCCAGTACTTC.

V usage is TRBV11-2 and J usage is TRBJ2-1; no firm D call. Germline CDR1 and CDR2: SGHAT and FQNNGV. With 5 bases removed from V and 4 bases from J, the gap between germline ends came to 18 bases. The CDR3 runs 16 residues. The CDR3 loop is CASSLWVTRAYNEQFF. In DNA form, the CDR3 reads TGTGCCAGCAGCCTCTGGGTAACCCGGGCTTACAATGAGCAGTTCTTC.

The sample holds one count of this clonotype. The J gene is TRBJ1-5, the V gene TRBV6-5, with 9 bases lining up with TRBD1. The V and J ends lost 0 bases and 6 bases, in that order; junction bases with no gene match: 3. This CDR3 is 15 amino acids long. Germline values: CDR1 MNHEY, CDR2 SVGAGI. CDR3 coding DNA: TGTGCCAGCAGTTACTCGAAGGACAGGGGTCAGCCCCAGCATTTT. Its protein product is CASSYSKDRGQPQHF.

This rearrangement joins TRBV7-6 to TRBJ2-2; 7 bases fit TRBD1. Losses at the gene ends were 8 bases for V and 1 base for J; bases not matched to a gene: 7. The CDR3 is made up of 15 amino acids. Germline V lookup: CDR1 SGHVS, CDR2 FNYEAQ. As DNA, the CDR3 is TGTGCCAGCTTTTCGGGACAGAAGAACACCGGGGAGCTGTTTTTT. Amino acid sequence: CASFSGQKNTGELFF.

The J gene is TRBJ2-3, the V gene TRBV4-1; no clear D. CDR3 length equals 15 residues. Per the germline V gene, CDR1 is MGHRA and CDR2 is YSYEKL. V shed 1 base and J shed 0 bases, with 8 bases lying between them. DNA for the CDR3: TGCGCCAGCAGCCAAGGAACGGATAGCACAGATACGCAGTATTTT. It encodes CASSQGTDSTDTQYF.

The rearrangement links TRBV12-3 or TRBV12-4 to TRBJ2-3; TRBD2 aligns across 8 bases. This CDR3 is 14 amino acids long. Trimming removed 7 bases from V and 0 bases from J; junction bases left unmatched: 3. The CDR3 DNA reads as TGTGCCAGCAACGTAGCGGGGAGCACAGATACGCAGTATTTT. This translates into CASNVAGSTDTQYF.

This clonotype was detected only a few times. The rearrangement joins TRBV7-2 to TRBJ2-1, with 10 bases aligning to TRBD2. This CDR3 comprises 19 residues. V trimming: 0 bases; J trimming: 4 bases; junction bases outside the gene matches: 12. Germline V CDR1 and CDR2: SGHTA, FQGNSA. CDR3 in amino acids: CASSLAGASGGLTYNEQFF. The CDR3 coding sequence is TGTGCCAGCAGCTTAGCCGGGGCTAGCGGGGGACTAACTTACAATGAGCAGTTCTTC.

The chain has TRBV5-6 and TRBJ2-5, with 10 bases fitting TRBD2. Germline V lookup: CDR1 SGHDT, CDR2 YYEEEE. The J segment lost 4 bases and the V segment lost 4 bases, leaving 7 bases of the junction unmatched. This CDR3 region has 15 residues. DNA for the CDR3: TGTGCCAGCAGCCCCTCCAGCGGGGGGGCAGAGACCCAGTACTTC. Translated, it gives CASSPSSGGAETQYF.

This sequence joins TRBV23-1 and TRBJ1-5; D is possibly TRBD1 (5 bases). TRBV23-1 has ORF status, its function being uncertain. The CDR3 extends over 14 amino acids. Trimming shortened V by 6 bases and J by 2 bases, and 11 bases separated the two germline ends. This CDR3 reads CASRGGLGNQPQHF. DNA for the CDR3: TGCGCCAGCAGGGGGGGACTCGGCAATCAGCCCCAGCATTTT.

The V and J genes are TRBV2 and TRBJ1-6; a possible D gene is TRBD1 (5 bases). The CDR3 extends over 15 amino acids. Germline-derived CDR1 and CDR2 are SNHLY and FYNNEI. Trimming shortened V by 6 bases and J by 4 bases, and 13 bases separated the two germline ends. CDR3: CASSPGRPYNSPLHF. The CDR3 coding sequence is TGTGCCAGCAGCCCGGGACGGCCTTATAATTCACCCCTCCACTTT.

Many counts were recorded for this clonotype. The chain couples TRBV12-3 or TRBV12-4 to TRBJ1-1, with D hard to call. CDR3 length equals 16 residues. The germline V and J ends were trimmed by 1 base and 4 bases, with 16 bases remaining between them. CDR3 nucleotides: TGTGCCAGCAGTTTAGATCGTAGGAGGGCAGGCACTGAAGCTTTCTTT. Encoded protein: CASSLDRRRAGTEAFF.

The chain links TRBV19 to TRBJ1-2; D gene ambiguous. Germline-derived CDR1 and CDR2 are LNHDA and SQIVND (reference sequence). The V end lost 1 base, the J end lost 8 bases, and 11 bases lay between the germline ends. This CDR3 comprises 13 residues. CDR3 in amino acids: CASSIVTVSGYTF. CDR3 sequence (DNA): TGTGCCAGTAGTATAGTAACAGTATCCGGCTACACCTTC.

In this sample, this clonotype turned up many times. The rearrangement joins TRBV7-9 to TRBJ1-1; maybe TRBD1 (6 bases). The ends were cut back, 1 base at V and 3 bases at J, with 15 bases in the middle. This CDR3 has 16 residues. The germline V gene has CDR1 SEHNR and CDR2 FQNEAQ (reference sequence). In DNA form, the CDR3 reads TGTGCCAGCAGCTTAGACCGGCACAGGGCGGACACTGAAGCTTTCTTT. This codes for CASSLDRHRADTEAFF.

This clonotype has at least ten counts. The V call is TRBV19, the J call TRBJ2-1; D remains ambiguous. The V and J ends lost 6 bases and 2 bases respectively, with 11 bases between them. The germline V gene has CDR1 LNHDA and CDR2 SQIVND (reference sequence). This CDR3 contains 14 residues. The CDR3 spells CASSQRQAYNEQFF. CDR3 DNA: TGTGCCAGTAGCCAGAGGCAGGCCTACAATGAGCAGTTCTTC.

The V gene is TRBV6-2 or TRBV6-3, the J gene TRBJ2-2; D might be TRBD2 (6 bases). This CDR3 comprises 17 residues. CDR1 and CDR2 (germline): MNHEY, SVGEGT. Between the trimmed V and J ends, which lost 5 bases and 6 bases, there was a span of 22 bases. For the CDR3, the DNA is TGTGCCAGCAGTCCTCGAAGTCGGAGGGTAGTGTCCGGGGAGCTGTTTTTT. This sequence encodes CASSPRSRRVVSGELFF.

The V call is TRBV27, the J call TRBJ2-1; 11 nucleotides align to TRBD2. There are 17 residues in the CDR3. Germline V lookup: CDR1 MNHEY, CDR2 SMNVEV (reference sequence). J was trimmed by 4 bases and V by 5 bases; bases with no gene match: 10. The CDR3 nucleotides are TGTGCCAGCAGTCCGGGGACTAGCGGCCTCATTTACAATGAGCAGTTCTTC. Amino acid sequence: CASSPGTSGLIYNEQFF.

This clonotype was observed a handful of times. CDR3 loop: CASSPPETLVVDEQFF. CDR3 nucleotides: TGTGCCAGCAGTCCACCAGAGACTCTCGTCGTAGATGAGCAGTTCTTC. The rearrangement joins TRBV6-2 or TRBV6-3 to TRBJ2-1; D not certain. The germline V and J ends were trimmed by 5 bases and 8 bases, with 22 bases remaining between them. The CDR3 spans 16 residues. The germline V gene encodes CDR1 MNHEY and CDR2 SVGEGT.

There are many counts of this clonotype. The chain is built from TRBV7-9 and TRBJ2-1, with 9 nucleotides matching TRBD2. The length of the CDR3 is 13 residues. From germline, CDR1 is SEHNR and CDR2 FQNEAQ (reference sequence). The V gene end was trimmed by 10 bases and the J gene end by 3 bases; junction bases not matched to a gene: 4. CDR3 residues: CATGRGGYNEQFF. CDR3 nucleotides: TGTGCCACCGGGCGGGGGGGCTACAATGAGCAGTTCTTC.

This clonotype was counted a few times. The chain combines TRBV19 with TRBJ1-1, with a possible D match to TRBD1 (6 bases). The CDR3 runs to 14 residues. The germline CDR1 and CDR2 sequences are LNHDA and SQIVND (reference sequence). Trimming pared 7 bases from V and 1 base from J, leaving 13 bases between. The DNA for the CDR3 is TGTGCCAGTATTTCCGGGACAAAGAACACTGAAGCTTTCTTT. This codes for CASISGTKNTEAFF.

The chain combines TRBV24-1 with TRBJ2-2; the D gene is possibly TRBD2 (6 bases). Trimming took 4 bases from V and 3 from J, leaving 11 bases between them. There are 15 residues in the CDR3. Looked up from germline, CDR1 is KGHDR and CDR2 is SFDVKD. The CDR3 loop is CATSDTGLYTGELFF. Here the CDR3 DNA reads TGTGCCACCAGTGACACGGGACTCTACACCGGGGAGCTGTTTTTT.

This clonotype has a handful of counts. V gene TRBV7-6 combines with J gene TRBJ2-1; the D is unclear. The CDR3 runs to 12 residues. V was trimmed by 1 base and J by 9 bases, leaving 7 bases between them. Per germline, CDR1 SGHVS and CDR2 FNYEAQ. The CDR3 is CASSLGNSEQFF. CDR3 sequence (DNA): TGTGCCAGCAGCTTAGGGAACAGTGAGCAGTTCTTC.

To note about this clonotype: This sequence may be a read error, since a much larger clone differs from it by one base. This rearrangement joins TRBV7-6 to TRBJ2-1; 9 bases are shared with TRBD2. The CDR3 is made up of 16 amino acids. Germline V gives CDR1 SGHVS, CDR2 FNYEAQ. The CDR3 DNA reads as TGTGCCAGCAGCTTAGTTCGGACTAGCGCCTACAATGAGCGGTTCTTC. This gives the protein CASSLVRTSAYNERFF.